This T cell receptor (beta chain) was captured in a study of response to subunit inactivated influenza vaccine. Whole-study findings and limits: T cells newly recruited by each seasonal influenza vaccination are few, the authors suggested.

V lost 1 base and J 7 bases, leaving 11 bases between the germline ends. CDR3 length equals 15 residues. Germline V CDR1 and CDR2: SGHTA, FQGNSA. MiXCR, run by TCRdb on the RT-PCR reads, gives a single entry per CDR3 protein. The table has under 950,000 distinct CDR3 sequences, 21% seen once; the top ten hold roughly 10%. This clonotype was counted a few times. Antigen: not known. The sample consisted of PBMCs from blood, taken 5 to 6 days after vaccination. The sequence came from a man aged 50-59 years who received an inactivated influenza vaccine. The V gene is TRBV7-2, the J gene TRBJ1-6; D remains unclear. CDR3 nucleotides: TGTGCCAGCAGCTTAGGGCCCGGTTCGAATTCACCCCTCCACTTT. It encodes CASSLGPGSNSPLHF.